This TCR beta chain came from a study of OX40 agonist ivuxolimab in advanced cancers. General notes on the study: Ivuxolimab, which targeted the costimulatory receptor OX40 (CD134), was an agonistic, fully human IgG2 monoclonal antibody. Of the approximately 50 dose-escalation patients, hepatocellular carcinoma was present in roughly 19, melanoma in roughly 15, renal cell carcinoma in 9 and head and neck cancer in 9. Intravenous ivuxolimab was administered to patients every 2 weeks at six dose levels: 0.01, 0.1, 0.3, 1.5, 3 and 10 mg/kg. The dose-escalation cohort was about 83% male with a mean age of 60 years, ranging from roughly 23 to 80. Three dose-escalation patients achieved partial responses, one with hepatocellular carcinoma and two with cutaneous melanoma. Peripheral TCRbeta sequencing was intended to test whether TCR sequence diversity was altered and clonal T-cell expansion was caused by ivuxolimab. Patients were allowed to have had prior anti-PD-1, anti-PD-L1 or anti-CTLA-4 therapy, and 30% to 40% of the dose-escalation patients had been treated with checkpoint inhibitors. The paper covers the monotherapy dose-escalation part of the phase I ivuxolimab trial, which included N of about 50 patients. Beyond this particular receptor, the publication reports: At doses of 0.1 to 3.0 mg/kg, clonal expansion of both CD4+ and CD8+ blood T cells was observed from baseline to week 6. After ivuxolimab, CD8+ T cells had more expanded clones than CD4+ T cells on average. In the 0.1-3.0 mg/kg groups, partial responders had among the lowest normalized peripheral clonal expansion, particularly in CD8+ T cells. Low levels of normalized T-cell clonal expansion were also seen in some nonresponding patients. The antigen specificity of the clonally expanded peripheral T cells was not determined.

The trial excluded patients who had a history of autoimmune disease or were on systemic immunosuppression. Peripheral blood for TCR sequencing was drawn from every dose cohort at baseline, at cycle 4 day 1 and at cycle 7 day 1. Samples came from an open-label, multicenter, first-in-human phase I dose-escalation trial of ivuxolimab. Adults with locally advanced or metastatic melanoma, renal cell, hepatocellular, or head and neck squamous cell carcinoma were enrolled in the trial. Before TCR sequencing, CD4+ T cells and CD8+ T cells from peripheral blood were sorted into separate populations. To sequence the TCRbeta CDR3 region, genomic DNA was isolated from the sorted cells. The immunoSEQ Assay was used for sequencing of TCRbeta CDR3 regions. TCRdb stores this immuneACCESS table with in-frame sequences only. Part of the clones is absent; in the studies checked, under half of the shortfall reflects unresolved V genes, and no reason is known for the rest. In all, the sample holds about 17,000 clones, and over 75% of those were seen once. About a quarter of the sample belongs to the ten largest clones.

V is reduced by 10 bases and J by 1 base, leaving a spacing of 15 bases between them. The CDR3 covers 14 residues, taking in both the cysteine and the phenylalanine. The CDR3 DNA has 42 bases and is translated from base 1. Per the germline V gene (reference sequence), LNHDA is the CDR1 and SQIVND is the CDR2. For this clone: Its antigen is not yet known. The input lacks base qualities; no much larger clone sits a single base away.

This TCR was sampled from an adult with an advanced solid tumor such as melanoma, head and neck, liver or kidney cancer. Recombination connected TRBV19 to TRBJ2-3, with the D gene call left open. Sequencing was performed on CD4+ or CD8+ T cells sorted from blood, taken in a trial of the OX40 agonist ivuxolimab. DNA sequence: TGTGCCACGAACCTTGGGTATGGCACAGATACGCAGTATTTT. It specifies CATNLGYGTDTQYF.